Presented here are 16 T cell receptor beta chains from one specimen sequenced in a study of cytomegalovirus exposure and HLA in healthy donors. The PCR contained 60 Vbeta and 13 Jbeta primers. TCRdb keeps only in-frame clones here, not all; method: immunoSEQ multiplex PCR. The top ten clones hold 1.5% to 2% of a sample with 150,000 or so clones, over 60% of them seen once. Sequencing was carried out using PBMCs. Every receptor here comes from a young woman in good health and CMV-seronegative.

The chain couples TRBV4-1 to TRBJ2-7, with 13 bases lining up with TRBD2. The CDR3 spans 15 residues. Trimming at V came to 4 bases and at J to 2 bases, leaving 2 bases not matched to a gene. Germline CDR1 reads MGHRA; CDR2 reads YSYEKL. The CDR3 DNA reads TGCGCCAGCAGCCTAACTAGCGGGGGGGCCTACGAGCAGTACTTC. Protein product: CASSLTSGGAYEQYF.

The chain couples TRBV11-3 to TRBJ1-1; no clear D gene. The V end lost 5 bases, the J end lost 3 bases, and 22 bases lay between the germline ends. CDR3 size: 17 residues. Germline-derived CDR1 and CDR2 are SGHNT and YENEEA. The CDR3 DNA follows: TGTGCCAGCAGCCCCGGGAATCTTCGTCCAGGAGACACTGAAGCTTTCTTT. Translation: CASSPGNLRPGDTEAFF.

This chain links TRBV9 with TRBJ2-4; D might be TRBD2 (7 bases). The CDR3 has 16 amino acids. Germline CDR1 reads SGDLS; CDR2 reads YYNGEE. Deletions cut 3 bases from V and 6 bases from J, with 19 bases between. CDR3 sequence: CASSEGGAVSVNIQYF. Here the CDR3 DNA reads TGTGCCAGCAGCGAGGGGGGGGCGGTGTCGGTAAACATTCAGTACTTC.

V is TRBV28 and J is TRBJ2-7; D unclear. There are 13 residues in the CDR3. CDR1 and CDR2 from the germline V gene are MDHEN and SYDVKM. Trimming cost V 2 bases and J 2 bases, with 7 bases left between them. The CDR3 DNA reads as TGTGCCAGCAGTTTAGGCAGGACCTACGAGCAGTACTTC. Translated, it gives CASSLGRTYEQYF.

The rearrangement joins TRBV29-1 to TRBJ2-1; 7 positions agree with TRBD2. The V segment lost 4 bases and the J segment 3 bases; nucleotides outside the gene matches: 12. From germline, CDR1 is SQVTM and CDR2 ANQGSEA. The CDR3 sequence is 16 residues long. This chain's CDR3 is CSVASGDYSYYNEQFF. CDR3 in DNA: TGCAGCGTTGCATCCGGGGACTACAGTTACTACAATGAGCAGTTCTTC.

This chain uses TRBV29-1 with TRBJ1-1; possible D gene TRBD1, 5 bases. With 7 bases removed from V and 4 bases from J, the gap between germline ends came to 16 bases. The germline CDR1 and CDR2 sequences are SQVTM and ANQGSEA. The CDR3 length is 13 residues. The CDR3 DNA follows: TGCAGCGCAAAAGGCGGGGCGGGCACTGAAGCTTTCTTT. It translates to CSAKGGAGTEAFF.

For the CDR3, the DNA is TGTGCCAGCAGTTACGGGACTAGCGGGAGTGGAGATGAGCAGTTCTTC. Protein sequence: CASSYGTSGSGDEQFF. The chain recombines TRBV6-5 with TRBJ2-1; 14 bases map to TRBD2. The V and J ends lost 2 bases and 8 bases, in that order; junction bases with no gene match: 5. CDR3 length: 16 amino acids. CDR1 and CDR2 (germline): MNHEY, SVGAGI.

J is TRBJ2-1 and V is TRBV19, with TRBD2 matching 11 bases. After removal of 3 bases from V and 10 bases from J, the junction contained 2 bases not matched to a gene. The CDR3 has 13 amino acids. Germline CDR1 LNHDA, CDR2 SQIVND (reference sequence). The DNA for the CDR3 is TGTGCCAGTAGTATGGGGACTAGCGGAGAGCAGTTCTTC. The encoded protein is CASSMGTSGEQFF.

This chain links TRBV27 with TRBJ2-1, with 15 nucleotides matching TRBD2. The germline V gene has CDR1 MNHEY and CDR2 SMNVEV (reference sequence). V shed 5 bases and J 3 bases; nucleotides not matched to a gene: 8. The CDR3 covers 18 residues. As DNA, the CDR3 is TGTGCCAGCAGTCCCGGACTAGCGGGGGGGCCAGTCTACAATGAGCAGTTCTTC. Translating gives CASSPGLAGGPVYNEQFF.

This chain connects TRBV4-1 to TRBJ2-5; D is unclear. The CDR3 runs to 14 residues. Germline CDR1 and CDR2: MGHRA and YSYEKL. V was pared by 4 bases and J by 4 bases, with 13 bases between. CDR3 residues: CASSRALVGETQYF. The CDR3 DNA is TGCGCCAGCAGCCGAGCTCTAGTGGGAGAGACCCAGTACTTC.

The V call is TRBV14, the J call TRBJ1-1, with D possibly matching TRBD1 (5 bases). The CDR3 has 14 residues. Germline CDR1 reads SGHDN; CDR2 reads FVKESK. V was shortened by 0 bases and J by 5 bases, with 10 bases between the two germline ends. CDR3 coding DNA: TGTGCCAGCAGCCAAGACCGCGGGGCTACTGAAGCTTTCTTT. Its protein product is CASSQDRGATEAFF.

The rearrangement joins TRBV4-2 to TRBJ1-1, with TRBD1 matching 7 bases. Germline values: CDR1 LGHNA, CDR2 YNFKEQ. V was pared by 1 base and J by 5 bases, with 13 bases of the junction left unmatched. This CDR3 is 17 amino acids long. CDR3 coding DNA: TGTGCCAGCAGCCAAGTGGTGGCGGCAGGGGGTGATACTGAAGCTTTCTTT. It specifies CASSQVVAAGGDTEAFF.

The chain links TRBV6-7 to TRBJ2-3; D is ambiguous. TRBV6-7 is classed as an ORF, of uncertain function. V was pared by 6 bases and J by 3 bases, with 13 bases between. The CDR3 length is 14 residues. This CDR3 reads CASSASNLTDTQYF. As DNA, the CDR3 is TGTGCCAGCAGCGCAAGCAACTTGACAGATACGCAGTATTTT.

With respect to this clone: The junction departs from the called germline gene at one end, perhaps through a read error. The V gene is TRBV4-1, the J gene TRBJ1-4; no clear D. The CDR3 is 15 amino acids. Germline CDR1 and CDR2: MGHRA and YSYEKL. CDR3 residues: CASSEENIRSEKLFF. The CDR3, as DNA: TGCGCCAGCAGCGAAGAGAACATCCGATCTGAAAAACTGTTTTTT.

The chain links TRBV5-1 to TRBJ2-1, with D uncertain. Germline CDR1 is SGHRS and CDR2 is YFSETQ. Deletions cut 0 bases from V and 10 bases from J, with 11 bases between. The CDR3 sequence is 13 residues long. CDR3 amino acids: CASSLEVRGEQFF. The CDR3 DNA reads TGCGCCAGCAGCTTGGAGGTGCGCGGCGAGCAGTTCTTC.

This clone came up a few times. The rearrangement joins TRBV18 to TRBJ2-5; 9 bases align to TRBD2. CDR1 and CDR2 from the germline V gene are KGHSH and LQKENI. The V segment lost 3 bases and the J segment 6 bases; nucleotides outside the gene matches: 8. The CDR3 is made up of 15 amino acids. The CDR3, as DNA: TGTGCCAGCTCACCGAGGATAGCGGGAGCGAAGACCCAGTACTTC. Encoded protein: CASSPRIAGAKTQYF.